A selection of T cell receptor beta chains follows, all from one sample in a study of siplizumab effects on memory and regulatory T cells. Repertoires were generated with immunoSEQ multiplex PCR, while TCRdb's copy carries only in-frame clones and drops some. Here the sample spans around 100,000 clones, about nine tenths being singletons. The sequenced material came from CD4+ T cells sorted from blood. The receptor set was obtained from a human donor in good health. CDR3s include the opening cysteine and the closing phenylalanine or tryptophan. A clone size is listed for some rows: how often the clone was seen (once, few, many), or a class if it is expanded.

J gene	V gene	clone size	CDR3 protein
TRBJ2-5	TRBV5-1	NA	CASSTGTGVETQYF
TRBJ2-7	TRBV11-2	NA	CASSPGLVGEQYF
TRBJ2-3	TRBV5-1	NA	CASSYGRGQSTDTQYF
TRBJ1-2	TRBV25-1	NA	CASSGTSRRGLGYTF
TRBJ2-1	TRBV4-1	NA	CASRPTFQNEQFF
TRBJ1-2	TRBV6-1	NA	CASSPDFYGYTF
TRBJ2-1	TRBV10-1	NA	CASSESGSKQFF
TRBJ2-3	TRBV2	NA	CASSPSTDTQYF
TRBJ2-3	TRBV2	NA	CASSEEQGALGDTQYF
TRBJ1-1	TRBV12-5	NA	CASGLVYTEAFF
TRBJ2-3	TRBV28	NA	CASGDNRGSTDTQYF
TRBJ1-2	TRBV7-9	NA	CASSVGGDGYTF
TRBJ1-3	TRBV7-2	NA	CASSLDFPGRTGNTIYF
TRBJ1-6	TRBV12-5	once	CASGLVFGTGALGNSPLHF
TRBJ2-2	TRBV10-3	NA	CAITLTANTGELFF
TRBJ1-2	TRBV28	NA	CASSLTGGDYGYTF
TRBJ1-2	TRBV29-1	NA	CSVDGRNYGYTF
TRBJ2-5	TRBV18	NA	CASSPLLGSQETQYF
TRBJ2-5	TRBV11-3	NA	CASSLDGGTEETQYF
TRBJ1-2	TRBV19	NA	CASIETGSYGYTF